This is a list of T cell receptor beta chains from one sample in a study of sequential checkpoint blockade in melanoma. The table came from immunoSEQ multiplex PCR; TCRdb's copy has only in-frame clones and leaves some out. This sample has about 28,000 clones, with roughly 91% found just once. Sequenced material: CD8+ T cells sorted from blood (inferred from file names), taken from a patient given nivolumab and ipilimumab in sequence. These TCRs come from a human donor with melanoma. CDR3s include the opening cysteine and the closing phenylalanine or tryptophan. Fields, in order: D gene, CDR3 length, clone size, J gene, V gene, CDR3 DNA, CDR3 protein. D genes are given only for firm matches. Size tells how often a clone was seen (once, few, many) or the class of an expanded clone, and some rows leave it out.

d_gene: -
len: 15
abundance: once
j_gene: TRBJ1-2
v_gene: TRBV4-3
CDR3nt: TGCGCCAGCAGCCAAGACCCCCGGCAGACGGGTGGCTACACCTTC
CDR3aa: CASSQDPRQTGGYTF

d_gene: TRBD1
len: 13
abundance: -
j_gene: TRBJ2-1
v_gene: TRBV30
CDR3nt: TGTGCCTGGAGTGTCGGACAGGACAATGAGCAGTTCTTC
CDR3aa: CAWSVGQDNEQFF

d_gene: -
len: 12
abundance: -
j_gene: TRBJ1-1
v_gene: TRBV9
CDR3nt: TGTGCCAGCAGCGCGACAGACACTGAAGCTTTCTTT
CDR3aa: CASSATDTEAFF

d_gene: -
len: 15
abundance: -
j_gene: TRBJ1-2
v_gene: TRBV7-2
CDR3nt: TGTGCCAGCAGCTTAAGGACAGAAAAGAACTATGGCTACACCTTC
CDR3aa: CASSLRTEKNYGYTF

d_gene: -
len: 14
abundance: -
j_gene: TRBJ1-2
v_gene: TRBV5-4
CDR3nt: TGTGCCAGCAGCTTAGGGTACAGGAGCTATGGCTACACCTTC
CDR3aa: CASSLGYRSYGYTF

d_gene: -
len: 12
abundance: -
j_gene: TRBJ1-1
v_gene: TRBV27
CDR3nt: TGTGCCAGCAGTTTCGCCCCGGGTGAAGCTTTCTTT
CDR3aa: CASSFAPGEAFF

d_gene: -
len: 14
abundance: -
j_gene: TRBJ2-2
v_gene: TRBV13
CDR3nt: TGTGCCAGCAACCTATTTTTGAACACCGGGGAGCTGTTTTTT
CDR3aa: CASNLFLNTGELFF

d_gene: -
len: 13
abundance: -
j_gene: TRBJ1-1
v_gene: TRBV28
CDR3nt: TGTGGCAGTACGGGGAACCCGGACACTGAAGCTTTCTTT
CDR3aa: CGSTGNPDTEAFF

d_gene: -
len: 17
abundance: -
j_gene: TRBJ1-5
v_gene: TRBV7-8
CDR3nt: TGTGCCAGCAGCTTAAACACCCACTCAGGCTACAATCAGCCCCAGCATTTT
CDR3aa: CASSLNTHSGYNQPQHF

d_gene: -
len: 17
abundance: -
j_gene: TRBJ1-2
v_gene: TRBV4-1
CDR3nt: TGCGCCAGCAGCCGGGAGGACGGACCCGAATTTAACTATGGCTACACCTTC
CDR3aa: CASSREDGPEFNYGYTF

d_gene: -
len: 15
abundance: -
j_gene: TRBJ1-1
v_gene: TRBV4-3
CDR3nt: TGCGCCAGCAGCCAAGGTGGAGGGATGAACACTGAAGCTTTCTTT
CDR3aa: CASSQGGGMNTEAFF

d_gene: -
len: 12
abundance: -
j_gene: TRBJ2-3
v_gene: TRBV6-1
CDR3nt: TGTGCCAGCAGGGACTGGGGAGATACGCAGTATTTT
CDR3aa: CASRDWGDTQYF

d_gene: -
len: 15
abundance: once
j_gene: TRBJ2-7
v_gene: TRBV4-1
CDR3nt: TGCGCCAGCAGCCAAGGGACTTCGAGCTCCTACGAGCAGTACTTC
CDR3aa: CASSQGTSSSYEQYF

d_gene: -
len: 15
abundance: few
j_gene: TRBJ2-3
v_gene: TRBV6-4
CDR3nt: TGTGCCAGCAGTTCCACAGGAGAGGCCACAGATACGCAGTATTTT
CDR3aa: CASSSTGEATDTQYF

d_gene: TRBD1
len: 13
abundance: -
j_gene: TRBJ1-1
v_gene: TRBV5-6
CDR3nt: TGTGCCAGCAGCAGGACAGGAGAGGCTGAAGCTTTCTTT
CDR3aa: CASSRTGEAEAFF

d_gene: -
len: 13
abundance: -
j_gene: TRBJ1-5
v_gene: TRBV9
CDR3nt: TGTGCCAGCAGCGCTCGGGGGAATCAGCCCCAGCATTTT
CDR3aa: CASSARGNQPQHF

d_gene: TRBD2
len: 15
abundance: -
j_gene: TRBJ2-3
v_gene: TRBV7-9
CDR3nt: TGTGCCAGCAGCCTCGGGGGACTAGCCTGGGATACGCAGTATTTT
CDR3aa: CASSLGGLAWDTQYF

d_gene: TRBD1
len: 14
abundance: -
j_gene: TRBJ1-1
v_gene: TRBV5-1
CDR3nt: TGCGCCAGCACACAGGGGCTACCGAACACTGAAGCTTTCTTT
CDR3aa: CASTQGLPNTEAFF

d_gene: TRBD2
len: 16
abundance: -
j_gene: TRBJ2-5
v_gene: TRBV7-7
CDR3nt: TGTGCTAGCAGCTTGGGACTAGCGGGAAGGTTGGAGACCCAGTACTTC
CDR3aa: CASSLGLAGRLETQYF

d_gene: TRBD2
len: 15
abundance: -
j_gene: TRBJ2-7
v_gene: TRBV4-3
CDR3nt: TGCGCCAGCAGCCAAGTCTCTAGCGGTATATACGAGCAGTACTTC
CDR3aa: CASSQVSSGIYEQYF

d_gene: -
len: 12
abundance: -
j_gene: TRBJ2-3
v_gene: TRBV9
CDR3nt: TGTGCCAGCAGCGTAGTATCAGATACGCAGTATTTT
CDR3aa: CASSVVSDTQYF

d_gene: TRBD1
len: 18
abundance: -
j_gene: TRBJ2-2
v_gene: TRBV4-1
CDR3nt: TGCGCCAGCAGCCAACAGCCGAGGACAGGACCGAACACCGGGGAGCTGTTTTTT
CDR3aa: CASSQQPRTGPNTGELFF

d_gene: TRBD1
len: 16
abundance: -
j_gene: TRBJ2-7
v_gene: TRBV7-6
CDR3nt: TGTGCCAGCAGCTTAGCGTGGACAGGCCCGGATTACGAGCAGTACTTC
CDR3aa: CASSLAWTGPDYEQYF

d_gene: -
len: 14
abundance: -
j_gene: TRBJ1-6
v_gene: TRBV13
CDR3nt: TGTGCCAGCAGCTTACGGGGGGCTAATTCACCCCTCCACTTT
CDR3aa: CASSLRGANSPLHF

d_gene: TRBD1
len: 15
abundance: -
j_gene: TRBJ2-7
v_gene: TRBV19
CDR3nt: TGTGCCAGTAGTATATCGGGGACAGGGGGTTACGAGCAGTACTTC
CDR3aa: CASSISGTGGYEQYF

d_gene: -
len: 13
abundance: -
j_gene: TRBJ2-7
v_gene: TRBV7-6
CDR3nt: TGTGCCAGCAGCCAGTTGGGGGCGGGCGAGCAGTACTTC
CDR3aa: CASSQLGAGEQYF

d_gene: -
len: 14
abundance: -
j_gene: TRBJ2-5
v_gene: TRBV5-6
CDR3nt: TGTGCCAGCAGCCAGGGGTGGGAGAAAGAGACCCAGTACTTC
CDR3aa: CASSQGWEKETQYF

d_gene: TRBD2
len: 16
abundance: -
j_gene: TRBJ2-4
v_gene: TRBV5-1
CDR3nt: TGCGCCAGCAGCTTGACTAGCGGGAGTACCAAAAACATTCAGTACTTC
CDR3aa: CASSLTSGSTKNIQYF

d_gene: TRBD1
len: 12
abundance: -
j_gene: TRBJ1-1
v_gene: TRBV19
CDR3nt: TGTGCCAGTACCTTCACAGGGGGTGAAGCTTTCTTT
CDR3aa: CASTFTGGEAFF

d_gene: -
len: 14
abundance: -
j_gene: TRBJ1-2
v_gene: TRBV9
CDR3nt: TGTGCCAGCAGCGTAGATCCCAGTCTCTATGGCTACACCTTC
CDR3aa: CASSVDPSLYGYTF

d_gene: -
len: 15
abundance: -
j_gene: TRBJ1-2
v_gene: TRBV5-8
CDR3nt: TGTGCCAGCAGCTTGCTAGCAGGATTTACTTATGGCTACACCTTC
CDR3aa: CASSLLAGFTYGYTF

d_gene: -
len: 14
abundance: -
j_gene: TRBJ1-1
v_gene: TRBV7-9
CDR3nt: TGTGCCAGCAGCTTAGCGACAGGGAACACTGAAGCTTTCTTT
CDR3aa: CASSLATGNTEAFF

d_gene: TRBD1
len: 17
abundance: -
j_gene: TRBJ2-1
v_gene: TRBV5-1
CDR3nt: TGCGCCAGCAGCAAAACGTCCGGGACAGGGGAATACAATGAGCAGTTCTTC
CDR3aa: CASSKTSGTGEYNEQFF

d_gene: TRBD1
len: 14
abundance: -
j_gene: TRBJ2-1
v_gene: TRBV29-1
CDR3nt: TGCAGCGTAGATTTAGGACAGGCCTACAATGAGCAGTTCTTC
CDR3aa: CSVDLGQAYNEQFF

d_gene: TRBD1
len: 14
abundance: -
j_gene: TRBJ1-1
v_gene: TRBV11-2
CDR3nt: TGTGCCAGCAGCTTAGGACAGGGAAGGACTGAAGCTTTCTTT
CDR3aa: CASSLGQGRTEAFF

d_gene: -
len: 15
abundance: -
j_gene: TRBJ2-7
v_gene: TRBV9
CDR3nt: TGTGCCAGCAGCGTAGGGGGAACTACTAGCTACGAGCAGTACTTC
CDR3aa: CASSVGGTTSYEQYF

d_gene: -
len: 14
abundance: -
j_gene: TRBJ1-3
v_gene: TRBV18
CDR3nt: TGTGCCAGCTCACCTGCTAACTCTGGAAACACCATATATTTT
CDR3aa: CASSPANSGNTIYF

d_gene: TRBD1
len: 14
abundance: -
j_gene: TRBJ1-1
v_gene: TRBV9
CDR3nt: TGTGCCAGCAGCGGACCGGACAGGGGGTATGAAGCTTTCTTT
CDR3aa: CASSGPDRGYEAFF

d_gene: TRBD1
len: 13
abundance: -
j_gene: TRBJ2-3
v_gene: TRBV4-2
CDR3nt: TGTGCCAGCAGCCAACCACAGGGGTTTCCGCAGTATTTT
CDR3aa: CASSQPQGFPQYF

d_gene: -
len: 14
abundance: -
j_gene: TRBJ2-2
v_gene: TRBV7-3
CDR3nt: TGTGCCAGCAGCTTAATCACAGGCGCCGGGGAGCTGTTTTTT
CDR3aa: CASSLITGAGELFF

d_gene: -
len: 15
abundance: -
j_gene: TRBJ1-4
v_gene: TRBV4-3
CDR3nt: TGCGCCAGCAGCCAAGATGGAGGGAGGGCTGAAAAACTGTTTTTT
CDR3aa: CASSQDGGRAEKLFF

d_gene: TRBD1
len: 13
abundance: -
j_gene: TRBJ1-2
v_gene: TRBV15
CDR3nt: TGTGCCACCAGCGGACAGGGTAACTATGGCTACACCTTC
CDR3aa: CATSGQGNYGYTF

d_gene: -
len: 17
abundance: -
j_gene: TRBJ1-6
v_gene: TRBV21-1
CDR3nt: TGTGCCAGCAGCAAGGCCCCCGGGGTTTCCTATAATTCACCCCTCCACTTT
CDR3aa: CASSKAPGVSYNSPLHF

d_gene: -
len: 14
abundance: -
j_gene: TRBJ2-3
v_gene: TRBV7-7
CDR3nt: TGTGCTAGCAGCTTAGGGGCGTACACAGATACGCAGTATTTT
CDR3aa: CASSLGAYTDTQYF

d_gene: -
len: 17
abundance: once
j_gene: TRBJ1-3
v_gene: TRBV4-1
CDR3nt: TGCGCCAGCAGCCAAGGGGAGGCAGTTTTCTCTGGAAACACCATATATTTT
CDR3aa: CASSQGEAVFSGNTIYF

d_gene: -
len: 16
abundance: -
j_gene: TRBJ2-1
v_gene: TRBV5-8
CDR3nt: TGTGCCAGCAGCTTAGAGGGCCTAAACTCCTACAATGAGCAGTTCTTC
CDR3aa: CASSLEGLNSYNEQFF